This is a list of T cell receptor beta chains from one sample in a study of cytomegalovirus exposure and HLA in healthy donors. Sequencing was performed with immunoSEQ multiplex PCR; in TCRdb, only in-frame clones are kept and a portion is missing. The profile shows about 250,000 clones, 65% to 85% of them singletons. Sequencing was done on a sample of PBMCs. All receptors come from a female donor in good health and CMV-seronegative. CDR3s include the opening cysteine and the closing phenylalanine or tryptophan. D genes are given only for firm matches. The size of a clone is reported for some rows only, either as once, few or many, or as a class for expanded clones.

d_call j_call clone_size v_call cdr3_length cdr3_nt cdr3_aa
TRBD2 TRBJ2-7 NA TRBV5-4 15 TGTGCCAGCAGCTTGGGGACTAGCGATACCTACGAGCAGTACTTC CASSLGTSDTYEQYF
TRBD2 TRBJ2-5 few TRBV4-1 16 TGCGCCAGCAGCCTGAAACTAGCGGGGGGGAGGGAGACCCAGTACTTC CASSLKLAGGRETQYF
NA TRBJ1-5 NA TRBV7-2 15 TGTGCCAGCAGCCAAAAGACAGCTAGCAATCAGCCCCAGCATTTT CASSQKTASNQPQHF
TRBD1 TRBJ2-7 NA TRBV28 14 TGTGCCAGCAGTTCGCCGAGACAGGGCGACGAGCAGTACTTC CASSSPRQGDEQYF
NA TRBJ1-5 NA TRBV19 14 TGTGCCAGTAGTATAGAGGTGGGGGGGCAGCCCCAGCATTTT CASSIEVGGQPQHF
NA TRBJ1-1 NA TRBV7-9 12 TGTGCCAGCAGCCTGGATAACCCAGGGCCATCCTTT CASSLDNPGPSF
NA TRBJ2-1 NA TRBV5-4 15 TGTGCCAGCAGCTTGGGCGGTAAGGGAGTGGATGAGCAGTTCTTC CASSLGGKGVDEQFF
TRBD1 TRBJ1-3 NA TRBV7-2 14 TGTGCCAGCAGCTTCGACAGGGGTGGTTACACCATATATTTT CASSFDRGGYTIYF
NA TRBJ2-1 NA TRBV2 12 TGTGCCACCAGACAACAAGGGGAGGCGCAGTTCTTC CATRQQGEAQFF
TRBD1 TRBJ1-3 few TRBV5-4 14 TGTGCCAGCAGCACAAAGGGACAGGAGAACACCATATATTTT CASSTKGQENTIYF
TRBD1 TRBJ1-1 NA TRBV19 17 TGTGCCAGTAGGCAGGGACAGGGGGCATTGGGGAACACTGAAGCTTTCTTT CASRQGQGALGNTEAFF
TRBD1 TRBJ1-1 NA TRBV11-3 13 TGTGCCAGCAGCGCTGACAGGGACACTGAAGCTTTCTTT CASSADRDTEAFF
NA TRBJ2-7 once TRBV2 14 TGTGCCAGCAGGACTCCACTAGGTTCCTACGAGCAGTACTTC CASRTPLGSYEQYF
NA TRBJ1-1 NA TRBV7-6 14 TGTGCCAGCAGCTTAAATGGGGAGCTGACTGAAGCTTTCTTT CASSLNGELTEAFF
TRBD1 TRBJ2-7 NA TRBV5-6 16 TGTGCCAGCAGAAGGACCCCGGGACAGGGAACGGGCGAGCAGTACTTC CASRRTPGQGTGEQYF
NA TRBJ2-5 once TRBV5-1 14 TGCGCCAGCAGCTTTAGGACTAACGGAGAGACCCAGTACTTC CASSFRTNGETQYF
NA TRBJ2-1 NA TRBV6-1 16 TGTGCCAGCAGTGAACCGATGGTGGGCGATTACAATGAGCAGTTCTTC CASSEPMVGDYNEQFF
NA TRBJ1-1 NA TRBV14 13 TGTGCCAGCAGTGTGTCGGGGGGCACTGAAGCTTTCTTT CASSVSGGTEAFF
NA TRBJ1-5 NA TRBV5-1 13 TGCGCCAGCAGCTTGGATACATATCAGCCCCAGCATTTT CASSLDTYQPQHF
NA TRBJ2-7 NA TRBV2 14 TGTGCCAGCAGTGTAGACAGGTCGACTTACGAGCAGTACTTC CASSVDRSTYEQYF
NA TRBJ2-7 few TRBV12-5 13 TGTGCTAGTGGCTCGGGACTTCCCTACGAGCAGTACTTC CASGSGLPYEQYF
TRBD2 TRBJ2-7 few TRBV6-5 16 TGTGCCAGCAGTTCTGATACTAGCGGGAGAAATAACGAGCAGTACTTC CASSSDTSGRNNEQYF
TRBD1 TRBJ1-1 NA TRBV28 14 TGTGCCCACGGGACAGCCCCCCCGAACACTGAAGCTTTCTTT CAHGTAPPNTEAFF
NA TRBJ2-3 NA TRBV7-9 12 TGTGCCAGCAGCCGAGGGTTTGATACGCAGTATTTT CASSRGFDTQYF
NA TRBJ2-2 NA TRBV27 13 TGTGCCAGCAGTGTCCTTAACACCGGGGAGCTGTTTTTT CASSVLNTGELFF
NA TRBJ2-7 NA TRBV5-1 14 TGCGCCAGCAGCTTCCGCCCACTGACCTACGAGCAGTACTTC CASSFRPLTYEQYF
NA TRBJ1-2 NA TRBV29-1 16 TGCAGCGTTCCCTTCTTGCACAGGGAACCAAACTATGGCTACACCTTC CSVPFLHREPNYGYTF
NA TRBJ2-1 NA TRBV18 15 TGTGCCAGCTCACCACAAACAGGGTCGGTCAATGAGCAGTTCTTC CASSPQTGSVNEQFF
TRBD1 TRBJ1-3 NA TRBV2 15 TGTGCCAGCAGCGAAGGGACAGGGGCTGGAAACACCATATATTTT CASSEGTGAGNTIYF
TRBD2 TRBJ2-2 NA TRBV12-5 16 TGTGCTAGTGGTTTCTCAGCGGGAGGGATGACCGGGGAGCTGTTTTTT CASGFSAGGMTGELFF
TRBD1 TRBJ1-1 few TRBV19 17 TGTGCCAGTAGTATCGGCCTGAGGACAGGGGCGAACACTGAAGCTTTCTTT CASSIGLRTGANTEAFF
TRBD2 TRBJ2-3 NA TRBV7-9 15 TGTGCCAGCAGGCCTCAGCGGGAGGACACAGATACGCAGTATTTT CASRPQREDTDTQYF
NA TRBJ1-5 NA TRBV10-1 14 TGCGCCAGCAGCCCAACAAATAGCAATCAGCCCCAGCATTTT CASSPTNSNQPQHF
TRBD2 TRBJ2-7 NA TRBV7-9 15 TGTTCCAGCAGGCGTACTAGCGGAGGTACCTACGAGCAGTACTTC CSSRRTSGGTYEQYF
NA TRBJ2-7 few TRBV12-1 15 TGTGCCACCAGAGGGCCGGACAGGGCGCACTACGAGCAGTACTTC CATRGPDRAHYEQYF
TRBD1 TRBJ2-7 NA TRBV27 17 TGTGCCGGCAGTTTCCTTTGGCCTACAGGGGTGGTGGACGAGCAGTACTTC CAGSFLWPTGVVDEQYF